A selection of T cell receptor beta chains follows, all from one sample in a study of T cell responses to AZD1222 COVID-19 vaccine. Sequencing used immunoSEQ multiplex PCR; TCRdb keeps in-frame clones, though not all of them. This table holds 120,000 or so clones, 85% to 95% found once. The sample was peripheral blood, taken on day 0 of AZD1222 vaccination. The receptor set was obtained from an adult in good health. Each CDR3 is given with its conserved first and last residue. The D gene is left open where the match is weak. Only part of the rows carry a size: once, few, many, or a class if the clone is expanded.

cdr3_aa	cdr3_nt	j_call	v_call	cdr3_length	clone_size	d_call
CASSFQGSGYTF	TGTGCCAGCAGCTTTCAGGGATCTGGCTACACCTTC	TRBJ1-2	TRBV5-4	12	.	.
CASSDGGKGTIHEQFF	TGCGCCAGCAGTGACGGAGGGAAGGGTACTATACATGAGCAGTTCTTC	TRBJ2-1	TRBV10-2	16	.	.
CASSEGTSTKAFF	TGTGCCAGCAGTGAAGGGACAAGCACAAAGGCTTTCTTT	TRBJ1-1	TRBV2	13	.	.
CASSPAQPNTEAFF	TGTGCCAGCAGCCCGGCGCAGCCGAACACTGAAGCTTTCTTT	TRBJ1-1	TRBV28	14	.	.
CASGDIGYEQYF	TGTGCCAGCGGGGACATTGGCTACGAGCAGTACTTC	TRBJ2-7	TRBV28	12	.	.
CASSGTATNEAFF	TGTGCCAGCAGCGGGACGGCGACGAATGAAGCTTTCTTT	TRBJ1-1	TRBV9	13	.	.
CASSSPGQGITNYGYTF	TGTGCCAGCAGTTCTCCGGGACAGGGAATAACTAACTATGGCTACACCTTC	TRBJ1-2	TRBV28	17	.	TRBD1
CASSASRGGNTDTQYF	TGCGCCAGCAGCGCCTCTCGCGGGGGGAACACAGATACGCAGTATTTT	TRBJ2-3	TRBV5-1	16	.	TRBD2
CASSHKSGNTEAFF	TGTGCCAGCTCACATAAGAGTGGGAACACTGAAGCTTTCTTT	TRBJ1-1	TRBV18	14	.	.
CASSLAGDPWIF	TGCGCCAGCAGCTTGGCCGGGGATCCGTGGATTTTT	TRBJ1-4	TRBV5-1	12	.	.
CALSQGRNQPQHF	TGTGCCCTTTCTCAGGGTAGGAATCAGCCCCAGCATTTT	TRBJ1-5	TRBV30	13	.	.
CATSLPEAGRSKSFF	TGTGCCACCAGCCTCCCAGAGGCAGGGAGGTCGAAGAGTTTCTTT	TRBJ1-1	TRBV15	15	few	.
CASSLQVGGVDGYTF	TGTGCCAGCAGCTTACAAGTGGGGGGCGTAGATGGCTACACCTTC	TRBJ1-2	TRBV7-6	15	.	.
CASSNDRVGNTIYF	TGCGCCAGCAGCAACGACAGGGTCGGAAACACCATATATTTT	TRBJ1-3	TRBV5-1	14	.	TRBD1
CASSRTTGANEKLFF	TGTGCCAGCAGCCGAACGACAGGGGCTAATGAAAAACTGTTTTTT	TRBJ1-4	TRBV4-2	15	.	TRBD1
CATSGFESARDYSEAFF	TGTGCCACCAGCGGCTTTGAATCCGCCAGGGATTATTCTGAAGCTTTCTTT	TRBJ1-1	TRBV15	17	.	.
CASSSSQGARTEAFF	TGTGCCAGCAGCTCCAGTCAGGGGGCAAGGACTGAAGCTTTCTTT	TRBJ1-1	TRBV2	15	.	TRBD1
CASSYVGQAYTEAFF	TGTGCCAGCAGTTACGTAGGACAGGCGTACACTGAAGCTTTCTTT	TRBJ1-1	TRBV6-5	15	.	TRBD1
CASGEFRNTIYF	TGTGCCAGCGGAGAGTTCCGAAACACCATATATTTT	TRBJ1-3	TRBV6-5	12	.	.
CAISESQVGIYGYTF	TGTGCCATCAGTGAGTCGCAGGTGGGGATCTATGGCTACACCTTC	TRBJ1-2	TRBV10-3	15	medium-sized	.
CASSFGGFDGYTF	TGTGCCAGCAGTTTCGGAGGGTTTGATGGCTACACCTTC	TRBJ1-2	TRBV28	13	.	.
CAISGGNEQFF	TGTGCCATCTCAGGGGGTAATGAGCAGTTCTTC	TRBJ2-1	TRBV24-1	11	.	TRBD1
CASSLFDTQAYGYTF	TGTGCCAGCTCACTTTTTGACACCCAAGCCTATGGCTACACCTTC	TRBJ1-2	TRBV18	15	once	.
CAWNRVNTEAFF	TGTGCCTGGAACAGGGTCAACACTGAAGCTTTCTTT	TRBJ1-1	TRBV30	12	.	.
CASSFTRQGTNQPQHF	TGTGCCAGCAGTTTCACCCGACAGGGTACGAATCAGCCCCAGCATTTT	TRBJ1-5	TRBV6-5	16	.	TRBD1
CASSLLVDTQYF	TGTGCCAGCAGCCTCCTGGTAGATACGCAGTATTTT	TRBJ2-3	TRBV7-9	12	.	.
CSVFEGYTF	TGCAGCGTTTTTGAGGGCTACACCTTC	TRBJ1-2	TRBV29-1	9	.	.
CASRISNSPLHF	TGTGCCAGCAGGATATCCAATTCACCCCTCCACTTT	TRBJ1-6	TRBV27	12	.	.
CASSKTGIGDEQFF	TGCGCCAGCAGCAAGACCGGGATTGGGGATGAGCAGTTCTTC	TRBJ2-1	TRBV4-1	14	.	.
CASSYTGTAVYGYTF	TGTGCCAGCAGCTATACCGGGACAGCGGTTTATGGCTACACCTTC	TRBJ1-2	TRBV13	15	.	TRBD1
CASSYSAGQPQHF	TGTGCCAGCAGTTACTCAGCGGGGCAGCCCCAGCATTTT	TRBJ1-5	TRBV6-2/TRBV6-3	13	.	.
CASSLAGGSGDTEAFF	TGTGCCAGCAGCTTAGCCGGGGGCTCCGGGGACACTGAAGCTTTCTTT	TRBJ1-1	TRBV7-9	16	.	.
CASTSRTGGLNTEAFF	TGCGCCAGCACTTCCCGGACAGGGGGATTGAACACTGAAGCTTTCTTT	TRBJ1-1	TRBV5-1	16	.	TRBD1
CASTPPGPSYEQYF	TGTGCCAGCACCCCACCGGGACCCTCTTACGAGCAGTACTTC	TRBJ2-7	TRBV25-1	14	.	.
CSARGGNYGYTF	TGCAGCGCCCGAGGGGGCAACTATGGCTACACCTTC	TRBJ1-2	TRBV29-1	12	.	TRBD1
CASSLDGGGYGYTF	TGTGCCAGCAGCTTAGACGGCGGGGGCTATGGCTACACCTTC	TRBJ1-2	TRBV11-2	14	.	.
CASSRGLSTDTQYF	TGTGCCAGCAGTCGGGGACTTAGCACAGATACGCAGTATTTT	TRBJ2-3	TRBV6-4	14	.	.
CASSLTYEQYF	TGTGCCAGCAGCCTCACCTACGAGCAGTACTTC	TRBJ2-7	TRBV28	11	.	.
CAWSVLGPKAFF	TGTGCCTGGAGTGTACTGGGTCCCAAAGCTTTCTTT	TRBJ1-1	TRBV30	12	.	.
CASRRGQFNQPQHF	TGTGCCAGCAGACGGGGACAATTCAATCAGCCCCAGCATTTT	TRBJ1-5	TRBV2	14	.	.
CATSRGRGSGGPGSYEQYF	TGTGCCACCAGCAGAGGAAGGGGTAGCGGGGGCCCTGGGTCCTACGAGCAGTACTTC	TRBJ2-7	TRBV15	19	.	TRBD2